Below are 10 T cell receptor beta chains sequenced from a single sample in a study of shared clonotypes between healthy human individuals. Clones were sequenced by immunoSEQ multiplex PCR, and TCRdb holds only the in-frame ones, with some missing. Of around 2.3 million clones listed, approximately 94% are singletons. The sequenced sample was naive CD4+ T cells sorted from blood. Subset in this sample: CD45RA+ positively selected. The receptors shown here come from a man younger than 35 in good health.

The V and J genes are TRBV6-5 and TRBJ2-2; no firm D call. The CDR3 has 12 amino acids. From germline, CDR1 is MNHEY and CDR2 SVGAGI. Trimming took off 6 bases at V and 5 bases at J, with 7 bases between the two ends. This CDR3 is CASRMVTGELFF. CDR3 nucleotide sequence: TGTGCCAGCAGAATGGTAACCGGGGAGCTGTTTTTT.

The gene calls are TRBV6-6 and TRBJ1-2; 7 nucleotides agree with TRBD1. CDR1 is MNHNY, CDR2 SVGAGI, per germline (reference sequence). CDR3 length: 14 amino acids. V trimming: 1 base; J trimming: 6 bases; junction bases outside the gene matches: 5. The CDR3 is CASSYLTGTDGYTF. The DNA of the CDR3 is TGTGCCAGCAGTTACTTGACAGGGACGGATGGCTACACCTTC.

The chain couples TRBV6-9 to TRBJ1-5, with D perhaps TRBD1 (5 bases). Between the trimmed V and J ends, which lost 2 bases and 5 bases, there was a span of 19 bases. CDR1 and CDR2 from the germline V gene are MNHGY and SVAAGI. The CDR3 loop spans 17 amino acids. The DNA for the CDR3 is TGTGCCAGCAGTTATCCCCACGGGTCGCGGGGCCATCAGCCCCAGCATTTT. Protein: CASSYPHGSRGHQPQHF.

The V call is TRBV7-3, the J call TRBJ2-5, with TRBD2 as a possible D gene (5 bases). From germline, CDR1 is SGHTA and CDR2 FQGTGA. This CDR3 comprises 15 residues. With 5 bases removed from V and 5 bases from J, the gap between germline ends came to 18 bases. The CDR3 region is CASSPGGHRGETQYF. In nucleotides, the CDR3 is TGTGCCAGCAGCCCAGGTGGTCACCGCGGGGAGACCCAGTACTTC. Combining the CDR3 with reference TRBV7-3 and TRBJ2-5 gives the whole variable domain GAGVSQTPSNKVTEKGKYVELRCDPISGHTALYWYRQSLGQGPEFLIYFQGTGAADDSGLPNDRFFAVRPEGSVSTLKIQRTERGDSAVYLCASSPGGHRGETQYFGPGTRLLVL.

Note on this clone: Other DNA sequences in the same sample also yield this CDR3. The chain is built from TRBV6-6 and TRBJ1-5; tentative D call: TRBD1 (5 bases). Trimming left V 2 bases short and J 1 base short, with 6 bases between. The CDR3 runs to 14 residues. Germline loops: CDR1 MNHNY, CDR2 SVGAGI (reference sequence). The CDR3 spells CASSYGGSNQPQHF. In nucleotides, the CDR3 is TGTGCCAGCAGTTACGGGGGAAGCAATCAGCCCCAGCATTTT.

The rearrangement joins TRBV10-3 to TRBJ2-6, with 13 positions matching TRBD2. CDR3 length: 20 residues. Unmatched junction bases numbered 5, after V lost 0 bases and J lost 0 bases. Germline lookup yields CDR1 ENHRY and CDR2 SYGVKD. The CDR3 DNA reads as TGTGCCATCAGTGAGTCTGTGGGACTAGCGGGGCACTCTGGGGCCAACGTCCTGACTTTC. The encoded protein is CAISESVGLAGHSGANVLTF.

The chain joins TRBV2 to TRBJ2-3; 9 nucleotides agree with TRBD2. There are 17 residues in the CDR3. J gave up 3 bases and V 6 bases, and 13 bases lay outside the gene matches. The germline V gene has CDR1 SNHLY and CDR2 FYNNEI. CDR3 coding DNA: TGTGCCAGCAGCCCCGGGGGCGCGGGGGGGCTGACAGATACGCAGTATTTT. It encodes CASSPGGAGGLTDTQYF.

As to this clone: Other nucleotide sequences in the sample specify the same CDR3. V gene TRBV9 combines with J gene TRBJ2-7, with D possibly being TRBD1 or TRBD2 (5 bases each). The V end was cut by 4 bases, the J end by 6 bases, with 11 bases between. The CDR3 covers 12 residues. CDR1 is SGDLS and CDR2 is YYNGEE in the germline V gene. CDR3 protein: CASSLRGGEQYF. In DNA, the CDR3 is TGTGCCAGCAGCTTGCGTGGGGGCGAGCAGTACTTC.

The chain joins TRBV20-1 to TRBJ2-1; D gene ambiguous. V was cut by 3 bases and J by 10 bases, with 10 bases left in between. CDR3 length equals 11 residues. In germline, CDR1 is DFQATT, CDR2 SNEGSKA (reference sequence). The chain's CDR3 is CSASGVGEQFF. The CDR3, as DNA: TGCAGTGCTAGCGGAGTCGGGGAGCAGTTCTTC.

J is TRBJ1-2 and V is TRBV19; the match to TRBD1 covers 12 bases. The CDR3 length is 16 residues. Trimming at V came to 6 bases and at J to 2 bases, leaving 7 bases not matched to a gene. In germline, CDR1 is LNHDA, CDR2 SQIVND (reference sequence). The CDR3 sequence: CASSRYGTGGNYGYTF. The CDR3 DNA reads TGTGCCAGTAGCCGATACGGGACAGGGGGCAACTATGGCTACACCTTC.